These 11 T cell receptor beta chains share one sample of origin, sequenced in a study of blood T cell repertoires in COVID-19. Assay used: immunoSEQ multiplex PCR; TCRdb lists only in-frame clones, some missing. The table shows around 430,000 clones, with approximately 88% occurring only once. Sample: peripheral blood. Every receptor here comes from a woman aged 50 to 60 with COVID-19, enrolled during active disease.

The chain employs TRBV10-2 and TRBJ2-5, with D perhaps TRBD2 (6 bases). Between the trimmed V and J ends, which lost 2 bases and 4 bases, there was a span of 11 bases. The germline CDR1 and CDR2 sequences are WSHSY and SAAADI. CDR3 size: 14 residues. The CDR3 sequence is CASSEAGPGETQYF. In DNA form, the CDR3 reads TGCGCCAGCAGTGAGGCGGGGCCAGGAGAGACCCAGTACTTC.

The gene calls are TRBV2 and TRBJ1-2; no clear D. The germline gives CDR1 SNHLY, CDR2 FYNNEI. Trimming removed 1 base from V and 1 base from J, with 4 bases in between. The length of the CDR3 is 13 residues. CDR3 nucleotide sequence: TGTGCCAGCAGTGAAGACGGTAACTATGGCTACACCTTC. Translation gives CASSEDGNYGYTF. Using reference TRBV2 and TRBJ1-2 for the parts outside the CDR3, the full variable domain is EPEVTQTPSHQVTQMGQEVILRCVPISNHLYFYWYRQILGQKVEFLVSFYNNEISEKSEIFDDQFSVERPDGSNFTLKIRSTKLEDSAMYFCASSEDGNYGYTFGSGTRLTVV.

The chain uses TRBV9 and TRBJ1-3; unclear D gene. This CDR3 region has 14 residues. Germline loops: CDR1 SGDLS, CDR2 YYNGEE. The germline V and J ends were trimmed by 0 bases and 6 bases, with 10 bases remaining between them. CDR3 amino acids: CASSVGTVENTIYF. In nucleotides, the CDR3 is TGTGCCAGCAGCGTAGGAACTGTTGAAAACACCATATATTTT.

The chain carries TRBV5-1 and TRBJ1-1; no definite D call. Trimming removed 4 bases at V and 1 base at J, with 11 bases between. There are 14 residues in the CDR3. CDR1 and CDR2 (germline): SGHRS, YFSETQ. CDR3 loop: CASSLQRSNTEAFF. Written as DNA, the CDR3 is TGCGCCAGCAGCCTTCAACGGTCGAACACTGAAGCTTTCTTT.

The V call is TRBV24-1, the J call TRBJ2-2; 7 positions match TRBD1. CDR3 length: 16 amino acids. Germline assignment: CDR1 KGHDR and CDR2 SFDVKD. Losses at the gene ends were 2 bases for V and 4 bases for J; bases not matched to a gene: 6. The CDR3 DNA reads as TGTGCCACCAGTGATTCGCTACAGGGGCGCACCGGGGAGCTGTTTTTT. This encodes CATSDSLQGRTGELFF.

For the CDR3, the DNA is TGCAGTGCTAGTAGCGGGGGGGCCGACACCGGGGAGCTGTTTTTT. This sequence encodes CSASSGGADTGELFF. The chain uses TRBV20-1 and TRBJ2-2; 11 bases fit TRBD2. V lost 3 bases and J lost 3; bases outside the gene matches: 3. The CDR3 consists of 15 residues. The V gene's germline CDR1 is DFQATT and CDR2 SNEGSKA (reference sequence).

This clone was seen just once. The same CDR3 also results from other DNA sequences found in this sample. The chain combines TRBV6-5 with TRBJ1-1, with 7 bases that match TRBD1. The CDR3 runs to 13 residues. In germline, CDR1 is MNHEY, CDR2 SVGAGI. J was trimmed by 1 base and V by 8 bases; bases with no gene match: 4. CDR3 nucleotide sequence: TGTGCCAGCTCTAGGACAGGGAACACTGAAGCTTTCTTT. Protein sequence: CASSRTGNTEAFF.

The V and J genes are TRBV29-1 and TRBJ2-1; D is ambiguous. Germline CDR1 is SQVTM and CDR2 is ANQGSEA. The germline V and J ends were trimmed by 5 bases and 5 bases, with 13 bases remaining between them. The CDR3 has 13 amino acids. The CDR3 DNA sequence: TGCAGCGTTTGGGTTCCCAGCGACAATGAGCAGTTCTTC. Amino acid sequence: CSVWVPSDNEQFF.

This chain connects TRBV5-8 to TRBJ1-5; 7 bases line up with TRBD1. The junction had 9 bases not matched to a gene; V was cut back by 0 bases and J by 0 bases. This CDR3 has 18 amino acids. The germline gives CDR1 SGHTS, CDR2 YDEGEE. The CDR3 DNA follows: TGTGCCAGCAGCTTGGTCAGGGGGGAATTCTATAGCAATCAGCCCCAGCATTTT. Translating it yields CASSLVRGEFYSNQPQHF.

Only one count was recorded for this clone. This chain joins TRBV6-5 and TRBJ1-2; a weak D match, TRBD1 (6 bases). This CDR3 is 13 amino acids long. In germline, CDR1 is MNHEY, CDR2 SVGAGI. Trimming took 6 bases from V and 7 from J, leaving 15 bases between them. The DNA for the CDR3 is TGTGCCAGCAGCCAGGGGCGCCTGGGTGGCTACACCTTC. Translating it yields CASSQGRLGGYTF.

The J gene is TRBJ1-2, the V gene TRBV5-4, with D possibly TRBD1 on 5 matching bases. Looked up from germline, CDR1 is SGHNT and CDR2 is YYREEE (reference sequence). CDR3 size: 15 residues. V was shortened by 0 bases and J by 7 bases, with 16 bases between the two germline ends. CDR3 sequence: CASSLVDLGGFGYTF. CDR3 coding DNA: TGTGCCAGCAGCTTGGTGGATCTGGGGGGATTTGGCTACACCTTC.